This entry is about one T cell receptor beta chain. Its target is not known. This sample was included in a study of shared clonotypes between healthy human individuals. At the level of the study: Donor composition was a couple of women and three men, aged 18 to 49. Overall study findings and caveats: The naive CD4 repertoires of a few donors were compared, and approximately 4.7% of clonotypes were shared. What naive subsets generally showed was a larger estimated richness than memory subsets showed.

CDR1 SQVTM and CDR2 ANQGSEA come from the germline V gene. V lost 6 bases to trimming and J lost 4 bases, with 24 bases between them. CDR3 size: 16 residues. Each subset's genomic DNA was split evenly across several immunoSEQ plates. The assay was immunoSEQ multiplex PCR, and TCRdb's table has in-frame clones only and misses some. Among approximately 2,000,000 clones listed, around 93% were seen once. Terminally differentiated effector memory CD45RA+ cells were left out of the naive CD8 fraction, which was CD45RO-negative and positively selected for CCR7. J is TRBJ2-5 and V is TRBV29-1; D may match TRBD1 or TRBD2 (5 bases each). The sample consisted of naive CD8+ T cells from PBMCs. The sequence came from a man younger than 35 in good health. Some clones in this sample may be carry-over from other donors' samples. The CDR3 sequence is CSVSLPGRGGGETQYF. CDR3 sequence (DNA): TGCAGCGTCTCTCTCCCGGGACGGGGCGGTGGAGAGACCCAGTACTTC.